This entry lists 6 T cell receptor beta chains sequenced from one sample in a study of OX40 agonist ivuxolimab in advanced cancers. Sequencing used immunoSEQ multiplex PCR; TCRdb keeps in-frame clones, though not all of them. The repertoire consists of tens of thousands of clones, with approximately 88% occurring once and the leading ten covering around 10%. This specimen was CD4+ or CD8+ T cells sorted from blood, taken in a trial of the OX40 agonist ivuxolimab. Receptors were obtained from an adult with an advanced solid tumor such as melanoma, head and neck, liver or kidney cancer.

The CDR3 is CASSLEASGTETQYF. The CDR3 DNA sequence: TGTGCCAGCAGCTTGGAGGCTAGCGGGACGGAGACCCAGTACTTC. The genes are TRBV5-6 and TRBJ2-5, with 9 bases matching TRBD2. V lost 0 bases to trimming and J lost 5 bases; unmatched junction nucleotides: 5. CDR3 length: 15 amino acids. Germline lookup yields CDR1 SGHDT and CDR2 YYEEEE.

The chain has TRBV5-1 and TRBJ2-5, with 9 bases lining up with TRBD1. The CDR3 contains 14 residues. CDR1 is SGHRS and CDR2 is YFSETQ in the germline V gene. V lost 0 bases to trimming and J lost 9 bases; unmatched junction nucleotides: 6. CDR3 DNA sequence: TGCGCCAGCAGCTTGGGGACAGGGGTCGCGGCCCAGTACTTC. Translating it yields CASSLGTGVAAQYF.

The CDR3: CAWSAGQNLKVQYV. Here the CDR3 DNA reads TGTGCCTGGAGTGCGGGACAGAACCTAAAGGTGCAGTACGTC. The chain couples TRBV30 to TRBJ2-7; 7 bases line up with TRBD1. CDR3 length: 14 residues. V gave up 1 base and J gave up 9 bases; unmatched junction bases: 12. CDR1 and CDR2 from the germline V gene are GTSNPN and SVGIG (reference sequence).

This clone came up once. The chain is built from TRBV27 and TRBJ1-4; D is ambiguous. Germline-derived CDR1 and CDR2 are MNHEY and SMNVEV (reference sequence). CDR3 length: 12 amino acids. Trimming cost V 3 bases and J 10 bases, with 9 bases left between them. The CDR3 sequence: CASSFLSGKLFF. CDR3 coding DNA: TGTGCCAGCAGTTTTCTCTCGGGAAAACTGTTTTTT.

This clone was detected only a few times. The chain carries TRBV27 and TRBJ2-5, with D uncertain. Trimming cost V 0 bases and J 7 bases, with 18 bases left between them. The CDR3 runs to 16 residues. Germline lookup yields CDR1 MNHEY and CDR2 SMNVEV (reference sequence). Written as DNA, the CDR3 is TGTGCCAGCAGTTTATCCGCTTTGGCAGGTCTGGGGACCCAGTACTTC. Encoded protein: CASSLSALAGLGTQYF.

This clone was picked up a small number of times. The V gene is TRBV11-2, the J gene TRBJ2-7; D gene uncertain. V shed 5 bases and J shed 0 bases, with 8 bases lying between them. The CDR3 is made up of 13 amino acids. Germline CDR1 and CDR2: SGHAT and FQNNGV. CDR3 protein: CASSLSSSYEQYF. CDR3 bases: TGTGCCAGCAGCCTAAGTTCCTCCTACGAGCAGTACTTC. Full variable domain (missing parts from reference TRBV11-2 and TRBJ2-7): EAGVAQSPRYKIIEKRQSVAFWCNPISGHATLYWYQQILGQGPKLLIQFQNNGVVDDSQLPKDRFSAERLKGVDSTLKIQPAKLEDSAVYLCASSLSSSYEQYFGPGTRLTVT.